What follows are 22 T cell receptor beta chains derived from one specimen sequenced in a study of blood T cell repertoires in COVID-19. The data were produced by immunoSEQ multiplex PCR, yet TCRdb's version contains in-frame clones alone and is incomplete. The repertoire holds some 50,000 clones, with about 89% as singletons. Material: peripheral blood. The receptors here all came from a human donor in a cohort sampled during active COVID-19.

The gene calls are TRBV19 and TRBJ1-5, with D possibly matching TRBD1 (5 bases). The V gene's germline CDR1 is LNHDA and CDR2 SQIVND (reference sequence). Trimming removed 5 bases at V and 0 bases at J, with 8 bases between. The CDR3 has 14 amino acids. The CDR3, as DNA: TGTGCCAGTAGTTACGGGGGTAGCAATCAGCCCCAGCATTTT. Amino acid sequence: CASSYGGSNQPQHF.

The chain is built from TRBV28 and TRBJ2-1; 11 bases align to TRBD2. CDR3 length equals 16 residues. V lost 4 bases, J lost 2 bases, and 4 bases stayed unmatched. Germline loops: CDR1 MDHEN, CDR2 SYDVKM. The DNA for the CDR3 is TGTGCCAGCAGTTGGCCACTAGCGGGAGCCTACAATGAGCAGTTCTTC. The encoded protein is CASSWPLAGAYNEQFF.

This chain uses TRBV6-4 with TRBJ1-6; 7 bases align to TRBD1. This CDR3 is built from 17 residues. From germline, CDR1 is MRHNA and CDR2 SNTAGT. V was clipped by 6 bases and J by 0 bases; unmatched bases: 8. The CDR3 region has the DNA TGTGCCAGCAGCTTCAACAGGGGCCTCTCCTATAATTCACCCCTCCACTTT. Amino acid sequence: CASSFNRGLSYNSPLHF.

The J gene is TRBJ1-2, the V gene TRBV4-2, with D possibly TRBD1 on 5 matching bases. The CDR3 is made up of 14 amino acids. V gave up 1 base and J gave up 4 bases, with 10 bases separating them. Looked up from germline, CDR1 is LGHNA and CDR2 is YNFKEQ. The CDR3 region is CASSQAAGLYGYTF. CDR3 bases: TGTGCCAGCAGCCAAGCTGCAGGGCTCTATGGCTACACCTTC.

The chain employs TRBV5-1 and TRBJ1-3, with TRBD1 as a possible D gene (6 bases). Germline V gene lookup returns CDR1 SGHRS and CDR2 YFSETQ. Trimming took 4 bases from V and 0 from J, leaving 14 bases between them. The CDR3 is 16 residues long. Here the CDR3 reads CASSLWDTYSGNTIYF. The CDR3 DNA sequence: TGCGCCAGCAGCCTATGGGACACGTACTCTGGAAACACCATATATTTT.

V and J are TRBV4-3 and TRBJ2-7; 9 bases line up with TRBD2. Germline V gene data show CDR1 as LGHNA and CDR2 as YSLEER. V shed 5 bases, J shed 5 bases, and the junction held 7 bases outside the gene matches. The CDR3 covers 14 residues. CDR3 region: CASSDSGGRDEQYF. The CDR3 coding sequence is TGCGCCAGCAGCGATAGCGGGGGCCGGGACGAGCAGTACTTC.

The V and J genes are TRBV19 and TRBJ2-4, with TRBD2 matching over 8 bases. The CDR3 extends over 14 amino acids. The J segment lost 7 bases and the V segment lost 3 bases, leaving 5 bases of the junction unmatched. Germline values: CDR1 LNHDA, CDR2 SQIVND (reference sequence). Written as DNA, the CDR3 is TGTGCCAGTAGTATTAAGCGGGAGTCCAACATTCAGTACTTC. It translates to CASSIKRESNIQYF. The whole variable domain, filled in from reference TRBV19 and TRBJ2-4, reads DGGITQSPKYLFRKEGQNVTLSCEQNLNHDAMYWYRQDPGQGLRLIYYSQIVNDFQKGDIAEGYSVSREKKESFPLTVTSAQKNPTAFYLCASSIKRESNIQYFGAGTRLSVL.

The chain carries TRBV5-1 and TRBJ2-3, with 12 nucleotides matching TRBD1. The V segment lost 4 bases and the J segment 3 bases; nucleotides outside the gene matches: 3. Germline V gene sequence: CDR1 SGHRS, CDR2 YFSETQ. This CDR3 spans 15 amino acids. CDR3 in amino acids: CASSRGQGATDTQYF. CDR3 sequence (DNA): TGCGCCAGCAGCAGGGGACAGGGGGCAACAGATACGCAGTATTTT.

V and J are TRBV2 and TRBJ1-4; the match to TRBD1 covers 10 bases. With 6 bases clipped from V and 5 bases from J, the junction kept 6 bases outside the gene matches. This CDR3 has 15 residues. CDR1 is SNHLY, CDR2 FYNNEI, per germline. The CDR3 here is CASRDRGLYNEKLFF. The CDR3 nucleotides are TGTGCCAGCAGAGACAGGGGGCTTTACAATGAAAAACTGTTTTTT.

The chain combines TRBV19 with TRBJ1-1, with a possible D match to TRBD1 (6 bases). Trimming left V 0 bases short and J 5 bases short, with 19 bases between. Germline V gives CDR1 LNHDA, CDR2 SQIVND (reference sequence). This CDR3 spans 17 amino acids. The chain's CDR3 is CASSIDLRGQGRTEAFF. Here the CDR3 DNA reads TGTGCCAGTAGTATAGATCTAAGAGGTCAGGGGCGTACTGAAGCTTTCTTT.

The V gene is TRBV7-8, the J gene TRBJ2-7, with 10 bases aligning to TRBD1. After removal of 4 bases from V and 7 bases from J, the junction contained 4 bases not matched to a gene. The CDR3 contains 13 residues. Per the germline V gene, CDR1 is SGHVS and CDR2 is FQNEAQ. The CDR3 here is CASSSGQGWEQYF. The CDR3 DNA sequence: TGTGCCAGCAGCTCGGGACAGGGGTGGGAGCAGTACTTC.

This chain uses TRBV6-6 with TRBJ2-6, with TRBD1 as a possible D gene (7 bases). This CDR3 spans 17 amino acids. Germline assignment: CDR1 MNHNY and CDR2 SVGAGI (reference sequence). Deletions cut 5 bases from V and 4 bases from J, with 18 bases between. CDR3 bases: TGTGCCAGCAGTCTCGGAGGGGGCGCGGGAGGGGCCAACGTCCTGACTTTC. Protein: CASSLGGGAGGANVLTF.

The J gene is TRBJ2-1, the V gene TRBV29-1; possible D gene TRBD1, 6 bases. Trimming cost V 7 bases and J 0 bases, with 10 bases left between them. The germline gives CDR1 SQVTM, CDR2 ANQGSEA. The CDR3 is made up of 13 amino acids. CDR3 loop: CSGGLGSYNEQFF. In DNA, the CDR3 is TGCAGCGGGGGGCTCGGCTCCTACAATGAGCAGTTCTTC.

The V call is TRBV3-1 (or the pseudogene TRBV3-2), the J call TRBJ2-1; maybe TRBD2 (6 bases). The germline V gene has CDR1 LGHDT and CDR2 YNNKEL (reference sequence). The CDR3 is 16 residues long. With 2 bases removed from V and 4 bases from J, the gap between germline ends came to 15 bases. The CDR3 nucleotides read TGTGCCAGCAGCCAATATGCGGGACTGTCATACAATGAGCAGTTCTTC. This gives the protein CASSQYAGLSYNEQFF.

Turning to this clone: Germline is not matched at one junction end, which may reflect a read error. The chain employs TRBV7-9 and TRBJ2-7; maybe TRBD2 (5 bases). CDR1 is SEHNR, CDR2 FQNEAQ, per germline (reference sequence). The CDR3 sequence is 13 residues long. The CDR3 loop is CASSLARAYEQYF. The CDR3 DNA reads TGTGCCAGCAGCCTAGCACGGGCCTACGAGCAGTACTTC.

The CDR3 nucleotides read TGTGCCAGCAGCCCGGGATCTAGCGGCTACGAGCAGTACTTC. Translation gives CASSPGSSGYEQYF. The chain carries TRBV9 and TRBJ2-7; 7 bases match TRBD2. CDR1 is SGDLS, CDR2 YYNGEE, per germline. Trimming removed 4 bases from V and 3 bases from J; junction bases left unmatched: 7. CDR3 length: 14 amino acids.

This chain joins TRBV28 and TRBJ2-5; the D gene is possibly TRBD1 (6 bases). Germline-derived CDR1 and CDR2 are MDHEN and SYDVKM. The V and J ends lost 11 bases and 2 bases respectively, with 21 bases between them. The CDR3 sequence is 15 residues long. CDR3 DNA: TGTGCCTCAGCAACCACAGGGCTTTGGCAAGAGACCCAGTACTTC. Translation: CASATTGLWQETQYF. Full variable domain (missing parts from reference TRBV28 and TRBJ2-5): DVKVTQSSRYLVKRTGEKVFLECVQDMDHENMFWYRQDPGLGLRLIYFSYDVKMKEKGDIPEGYSVSREKKERFSLILESASTNQTSMYLCASATTGLWQETQYFGPGTRLLVL.

V is TRBV27 and J is TRBJ2-1, with D perhaps matching TRBD2 (6 bases). Germline V gene data show CDR1 as MNHEY and CDR2 as SMNVEV (reference sequence). The length of the CDR3 is 16 residues. V gave up 5 bases and J gave up 0 bases, with 14 bases separating them. The CDR3, as DNA: TGTGCCAGCAGTATCCCGGGAGTCAGCTCCTACAATGAGCAGTTCTTC. Its protein is CASSIPGVSSYNEQFF.

This clone has more than one count but fewer than ten. V and J are TRBV6-5 and TRBJ1-2; no clear D. The V gene lost 4 bases and the J gene lost 7 bases, with 19 bases spanning the gap. This CDR3 is 15 amino acids long. Germline V gene sequence: CDR1 MNHEY, CDR2 SVGAGI. In DNA, the CDR3 is TGTGCCAGCAGTTTTGTGACTCGTGGAGGAGGTGGCTACACCTTC. This codes for CASSFVTRGGGGYTF.

The chain has TRBV6-1 and TRBJ1-5; D might be TRBD1 (6 bases). V was clipped by 0 bases and J by 1 base, with 7 bases between them. This CDR3 is built from 15 residues. Germline CDR1 is MNHNS and CDR2 is SASEGT. DNA of the CDR3: TGTGCCAGCAGTGAAGCAGGGGGAAGCAATCAGCCCCAGCATTTT. Translating it yields CASSEAGGSNQPQHF.

The V and J genes are TRBV29-1 and TRBJ2-1, with TRBD1 matching 9 bases. The germline V gene has CDR1 SQVTM and CDR2 ANQGSEA. The length of the CDR3 is 16 residues. Trimming cost V 6 bases and J 0 bases; bases outside gene matches: 9. The CDR3 nucleotides read TGCAGCGTCGAGGGGGACAGGGCCTCCTCCTACAATGAGCAGTTCTTC. As protein: CSVEGDRASSYNEQFF.

The chain joins TRBV20-1 to TRBJ1-1; the D is unclear. The germline V gene encodes CDR1 DFQATT and CDR2 SNEGSKA (reference sequence). Trimming cost V 3 bases and J 7 bases, with 12 bases left between them. The CDR3 covers 12 residues. The DNA for the CDR3 is TGCAGTGCTAGTTGGGCAGTGCGTGAAGCTTTCTTT. Amino acid sequence: CSASWAVREAFF.